This entry features one T cell receptor (beta chain) sequence. These data are taken from a study of blood T cell repertoires in COVID-19. Repertoires were generated with immunoSEQ multiplex PCR, while TCRdb's copy carries only in-frame clones and drops some. The table records approximately 290,000 clones, approximately 90% of them present only once. The sample was peripheral blood. The TCR sequence derives from a young man with acute or convalescent COVID-19.

DNA of the CDR3: TGTGCCAGCAAGGCAGGGGCGATGGGCATTGAAGCTTTCTTT. Translated, it gives CASKAGAMGIEAFF. This chain links TRBV11-1 with TRBJ1-1, with a possible D match to TRBD1 (6 bases). The V gene's germline CDR1 is SGHAT and CDR2 FQDESV (reference sequence). V was cut by 7 bases and J by 7 bases, with 19 bases left in between. This CDR3 region has 14 residues.